A single sample is the source of the 5 T cell receptor beta chains below, sequenced in a study of blood T cell repertoires in COVID-19. Sequencing was performed with immunoSEQ multiplex PCR; in TCRdb, only in-frame clones are kept and a portion is missing. The sample contains under 85,000 clones, around 83% of which appear only once. The sample consisted of peripheral blood. The receptors were gathered from a man between 50 and 59 years old with acute or convalescent COVID-19.

The chain employs TRBV11-3 and TRBJ1-2; 8 positions match TRBD1. With 1 base clipped from V and 2 bases from J, the junction kept 9 bases outside the gene matches. Germline-derived CDR1 and CDR2 are SGHNT and YENEEA. CDR3 size: 17 residues. In DNA form, the CDR3 reads TGTGCCAGCAGCTTAGGACGAGGGAGACAGGGGAACTATGGCTACACCTTC. Translated: CASSLGRGRQGNYGYTF.

This sequence joins TRBV5-1 and TRBJ1-6; tentatively, D is TRBD1 (6 bases). The CDR3 runs 15 residues. V was trimmed by 1 base and J by 7 bases, leaving 12 bases between them. Germline assignment: CDR1 SGHRS and CDR2 YFSETQ. CDR3 amino acids: CASSLTGSPNSPLHF. The CDR3 nucleotides read TGCGCCAGCAGCTTGACAGGGTCTCCAAATTCACCCCTCCACTTT.

This chain connects TRBV11-1 to TRBJ1-3; D remains unclear. Germline lookup yields CDR1 SGHAT and CDR2 FQDESV (reference sequence). Trimming left V 5 bases short and J 0 bases short, with 8 bases between. The CDR3 runs to 14 residues. This CDR3 reads CASSARLSGNTIYF. The CDR3 region has the DNA TGTGCCAGCAGCGCAAGACTCTCTGGAAACACCATATATTTT.

This rearrangement joins TRBV14 to TRBJ1-4, with 8 bases aligning to TRBD1. The CDR3 length is 14 residues. Looked up from germline, CDR1 is SGHDN and CDR2 is FVKESK. Trimming cost V 6 bases and J 7 bases; bases outside gene matches: 7. CDR3 DNA sequence: TGTGCCAGCAGTCAGGGGGCTAGAAGTGAAAAACTGTTTTTT. Residues: CASSQGARSEKLFF.

The V call is TRBV5-6, the J call TRBJ2-5; no clear D gene. This CDR3 spans 13 amino acids. Germline-derived CDR1 and CDR2 are SGHDT and YYEEEE. Trimming left V 1 base short and J 0 bases short, with 4 bases between. DNA for the CDR3: TGTGCCAGCAGCTTGTTAGACCAAGAGACCCAGTACTTC. It encodes CASSLLDQETQYF.